The source of this T cell receptor (beta chain) is a study of technical replicates of blood from a handful of donors. Assay used: immunoSEQ multiplex PCR; TCRdb lists only in-frame clones, some missing. In the table there are roughly 48,000 clones, about 94% of which are singletons. CDR1 and CDR2 (germline): MNHEY, SVGAGI. Trimming stripped 6 bases from V and 7 bases from J, with 21 bases between. This CDR3 contains 15 residues. The sequence came from a human donor in good health. Some clones in this sample may be carry-over from other donors' samples. The chain employs TRBV6-5 and TRBJ2-5; a weak D match, TRBD2 (5 bases). Sequencing input: PBMCs. The CDR3 is CASSSRGDGSRTQYF. In DNA, the CDR3 is TGTGCCAGCAGCTCCCGGGGAGATGGGAGTAGGACCCAGTACTTC.